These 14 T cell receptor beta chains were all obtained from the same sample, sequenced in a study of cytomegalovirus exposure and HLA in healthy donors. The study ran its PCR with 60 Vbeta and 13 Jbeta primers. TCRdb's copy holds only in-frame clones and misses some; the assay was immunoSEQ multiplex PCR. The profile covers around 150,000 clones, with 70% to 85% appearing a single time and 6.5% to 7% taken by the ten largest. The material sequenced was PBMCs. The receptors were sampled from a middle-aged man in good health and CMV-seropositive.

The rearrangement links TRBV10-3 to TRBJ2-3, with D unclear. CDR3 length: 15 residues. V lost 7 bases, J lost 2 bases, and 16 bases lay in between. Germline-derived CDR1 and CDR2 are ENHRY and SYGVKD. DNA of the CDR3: TGTGCCATCACTCTAACGGGTCAGACCACAGATACGCAGTATTTT. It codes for CAITLTGQTTDTQYF.

CDR3 loop: CASSERGDSTGVGYTF. The CDR3 nucleotides are TGTGCCAGCAGTGAGAGAGGGGACTCTACTGGGGTCGGCTACACCTTC. The chain is built from TRBV6-4 and TRBJ1-2; possibly TRBD1 for D (5 bases). The CDR3 runs to 16 residues. CDR1 is MRHNA, CDR2 SNTAGT, per germline. V lost 3 bases to trimming and J lost 8 bases, with 22 bases between them.

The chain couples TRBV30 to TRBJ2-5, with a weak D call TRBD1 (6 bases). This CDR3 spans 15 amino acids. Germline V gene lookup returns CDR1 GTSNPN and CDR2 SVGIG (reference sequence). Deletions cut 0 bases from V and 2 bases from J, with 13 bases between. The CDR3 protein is CAWSVLPGAQETQYF. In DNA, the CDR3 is TGTGCCTGGAGTGTACTCCCAGGGGCTCAAGAGACCCAGTACTTC.

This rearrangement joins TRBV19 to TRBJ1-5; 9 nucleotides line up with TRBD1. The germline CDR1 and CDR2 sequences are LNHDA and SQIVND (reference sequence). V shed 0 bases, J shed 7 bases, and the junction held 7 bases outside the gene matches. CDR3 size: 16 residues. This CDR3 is CASSIDGGTGNQPQHF. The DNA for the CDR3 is TGTGCCAGTAGTATAGATGGGGGGACAGGGAACCAGCCCCAGCATTTT.

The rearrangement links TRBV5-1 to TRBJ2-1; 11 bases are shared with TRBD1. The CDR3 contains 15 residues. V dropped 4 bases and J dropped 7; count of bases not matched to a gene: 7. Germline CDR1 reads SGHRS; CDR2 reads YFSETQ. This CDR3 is CASSQRTGGLNEQFF. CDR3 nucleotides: TGCGCCAGCAGCCAACGGACAGGGGGCTTGAATGAGCAGTTCTTC.

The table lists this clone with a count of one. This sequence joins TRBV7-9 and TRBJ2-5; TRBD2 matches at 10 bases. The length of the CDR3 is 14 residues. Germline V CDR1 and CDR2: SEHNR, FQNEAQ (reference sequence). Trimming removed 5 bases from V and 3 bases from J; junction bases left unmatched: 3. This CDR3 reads CASSPGLAEETQYF. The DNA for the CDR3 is TGTGCCAGCAGCCCAGGACTAGCGGAAGAGACCCAGTACTTC.

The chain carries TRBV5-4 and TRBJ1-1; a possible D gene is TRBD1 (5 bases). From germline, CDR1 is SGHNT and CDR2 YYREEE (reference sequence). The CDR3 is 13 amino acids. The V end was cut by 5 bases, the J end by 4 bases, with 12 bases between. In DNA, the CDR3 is TGTGCCAGCAGTCCGGGTGACAGCACTGAAGCTTTCTTT. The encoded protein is CASSPGDSTEAFF.

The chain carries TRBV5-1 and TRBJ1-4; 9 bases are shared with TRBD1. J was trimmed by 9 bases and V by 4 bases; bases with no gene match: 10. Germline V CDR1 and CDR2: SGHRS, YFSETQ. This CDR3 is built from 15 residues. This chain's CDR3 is CASSGTPGQGKKLFF. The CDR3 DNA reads TGCGCCAGCAGCGGCACACCGGGACAGGGAAAAAAACTGTTTTTT.

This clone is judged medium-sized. The CDR3 region is CASRSMSSGANVLTF. Written as DNA, the CDR3 is TGTGCCAGCAGGTCGATGAGCTCTGGGGCCAACGTCCTGACTTTC. The chain carries TRBV11-1 and TRBJ2-6; D is ambiguous. CDR1 SGHAT and CDR2 FQDESV come from the germline V gene (reference sequence). The CDR3 totals 15 residues. V was pared by 6 bases and J by 0 bases, with 9 bases between.

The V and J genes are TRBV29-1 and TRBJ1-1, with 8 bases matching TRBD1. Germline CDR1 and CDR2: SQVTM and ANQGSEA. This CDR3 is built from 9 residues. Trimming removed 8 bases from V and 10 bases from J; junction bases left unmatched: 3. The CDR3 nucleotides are TGCAGCAGTGACAGGGGAGCTTTCTTT. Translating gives CSSDRGAFF.

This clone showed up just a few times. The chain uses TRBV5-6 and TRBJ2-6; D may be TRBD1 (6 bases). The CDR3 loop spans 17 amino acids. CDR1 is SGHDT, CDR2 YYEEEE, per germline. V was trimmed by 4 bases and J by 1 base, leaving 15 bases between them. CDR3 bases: TGTGCCAGCAGCAACACAAGGGGGATATCTGGGGCCAACGTCCTGACTTTC. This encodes CASSNTRGISGANVLTF.

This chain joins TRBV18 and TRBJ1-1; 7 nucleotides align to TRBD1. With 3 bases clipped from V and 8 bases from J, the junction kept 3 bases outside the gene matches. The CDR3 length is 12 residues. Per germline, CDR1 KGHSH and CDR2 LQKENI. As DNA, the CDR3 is TGTGCCAGCTCACCCCAGGGACAGGAAGCTTTCTTT. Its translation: CASSPQGQEAFF.

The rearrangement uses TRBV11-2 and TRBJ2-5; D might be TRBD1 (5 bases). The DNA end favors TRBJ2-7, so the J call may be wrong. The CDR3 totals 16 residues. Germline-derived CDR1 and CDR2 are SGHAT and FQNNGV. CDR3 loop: CASSLYAGLESYEQYF. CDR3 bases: TGTGCCAGCAGCTTATATGCAGGGCTTGAGTCCTACGAGCAGTACTTC.

CDR3 sequence (DNA): TGTGCCAGCAGTGATACAGACGGAACCACAGATACGCAGTATTTT. Its protein is CASSDTDGTTDTQYF. The chain links TRBV6-1 to TRBJ2-3; no clear D gene. The CDR3 runs to 15 residues. From germline, CDR1 is MNHNS and CDR2 SASEGT. V dropped 3 bases and J dropped 2 bases, with 12 bases sitting between them.